Listed below are T cell receptor beta chains from one sample, sequenced in a study of control samples from healthy donors and cancer patients. Method: immunoSEQ multiplex PCR; TCRdb's copy keeps in-frame clones and lacks some. The table shows 95,000 to 150,000 clones, with roughly 90% occurring only once. The sample was blood. These receptors were collected from a man aged 45-65 years in good health. The CDR3 runs from the conserved cysteine through the conserved F or W. The D gene is left open where the match is weak.

d_call,j_call,v_call,cdr3_aa,cdr3_nt
TRBD1,TRBJ2-5,TRBV7-9,CASSLVAGDRRQETQYF,TGTGCCAGCAGCTTAGTAGCCGGGGACAGAAGACAGGAGACCCAGTACTTC
NA,TRBJ1-2,TRBV5-1,CASSSGRPYGYTF,TGCGCCAGCTCCTCAGGGAGACCCTATGGCTACACCTTC
NA,TRBJ2-3,TRBV5-6,CASSYSSTDTQYF,TGTGCCAGCAGCTACTCTAGCACCGATACGCAGTATTTT
TRBD1,TRBJ2-5,TRBV30,CAWQHGQGLGYF,TGTGCCTGGCAACATGGACAGGGGCTTGGGTACTTC
TRBD1,TRBJ2-7,TRBV7-2,CASSLGGGQGPRYEQYF,TGTGCCAGCAGCTTAGGGGGGGGACAGGGGCCTAGGTACGAGCAGTACTTC
TRBD1,TRBJ2-7,TRBV6-5,CASSSGTGGRYEQYF,TGTGCCAGCAGTTCAGGGACAGGGGGACGCTACGAGCAGTACTTC
NA,TRBJ2-5,TRBV5-1,CASSLTDRPQETQYF,TGCGCCAGCAGCCTGACCGACAGGCCTCAAGAGACCCAGTACTTC
TRBD1,TRBJ1-6,TRBV19,CASGDSGNSPLHF,TGTGCCAGTGGGGACAGCGGTAATTCACCCCTCCACTTT
TRBD1,TRBJ1-2,TRBV6-6,CASSFSGQGDYGYTF,TGTGCCAGCAGTTTCTCGGGACAGGGGGACTATGGCTACACCTTC
NA,TRBJ1-5,TRBV27,CASSLSPNQPQHF,TGTGCCAGCAGTTTATCCCCCAATCAGCCCCAGCATTTT